The 29 T cell receptor beta chains in this list originate from one sample, sequenced in a study of early T cells in non-severe SARS-CoV-2 infection. TCRdb re-derived calls from the 5' RACE reads in MiXCR, one entry per CDR3 protein. The sample includes tens of thousands of distinct CDR3 sequences, 16% of them seen just once. The specimen comprised whole blood, sampled at baseline. The source is an adult who was a healthcare worker with PCR-confirmed SARS-CoV-2 infection or an uninfected control (not recorded which).

This clonotype showed up many times. V gene TRBV7-3 combines with J gene TRBJ2-3; D is undetermined. The V end was cut by 5 bases, the J end by 0 bases, with 18 bases between. Germline lookup yields CDR1 SGHTA and CDR2 FQGTGA. CDR3 length: 17 amino acids. In DNA, the CDR3 is TGTGCCAGCAGCCCCCTCCCCACTAACCCAAGCACAGATACGCAGTATTTT. Translation: CASSPLPTNPSTDTQYF. Drawing the rest from reference TRBV7-3 and TRBJ2-3, the complete variable domain is GAGVSQTPSNKVTEKGKYVELRCDPISGHTALYWYRQSLGQGPEFLIYFQGTGAADDSGLPNDRFFAVRPEGSVSTLKIQRTERGDSAVYLCASSPLPTNPSTDTQYFGPGTRLTVL.

This chain uses TRBV4-3 with TRBJ2-1; D is uncertain. The CDR3 is made up of 13 amino acids. Trimming removed 0 bases at V and 9 bases at J, with 9 bases between. The germline gives CDR1 LGHNA, CDR2 YSLEER. CDR3 nucleotides: TGCGCCAGCAGCCAAGATCCCCTCGGTGAGCAGTTCTTC. It yields the protein CASSQDPLGEQFF.

The chain is built from TRBV29-1 and TRBJ2-7, with TRBD1 matching 8 bases. The V gene's germline CDR1 is SQVTM and CDR2 ANQGSEA. The CDR3 sequence is 12 residues long. J gave up 2 bases and V 5 bases, and 2 bases lay outside the gene matches. The CDR3 protein is CSVWDRTYEQYF. The DNA for the CDR3 is TGCAGCGTTTGGGACAGGACCTACGAGCAGTACTTC.

The genes are TRBV11-2 and TRBJ2-7; 8 positions agree with TRBD2. This CDR3 spans 18 amino acids. The germline V gene has CDR1 SGHAT and CDR2 FQNNGV. The trim removed 0 bases at V and 0 bases at J, leaving 10 bases unmatched. The CDR3 DNA follows: TGTGCCAGCAGCTTAGACGTCGGTCTAGCGGGTTCCTCCTACGAGCAGTACTTC. As protein: CASSLDVGLAGSSYEQYF.

There are many counts of this clonotype. The chain uses TRBV29-1 and TRBJ2-2; tentative D call: TRBD2 (5 bases). The CDR3 loop spans 13 amino acids. Trimming removed 2 bases from V and 4 bases from J, with 8 bases in between. Germline loops: CDR1 SQVTM, CDR2 ANQGSEA. CDR3 loop: CSVESGLTGELFF. The CDR3 coding sequence is TGCAGCGTTGAAAGCGGACTCACCGGGGAGCTGTTTTTT.

This rearrangement joins TRBV4-1 to TRBJ2-5; 7 nucleotides line up with TRBD2. The germline V gene has CDR1 MGHRA and CDR2 YSYEKL. V dropped 0 bases and J dropped 5; count of bases not matched to a gene: 9. This CDR3 has 16 amino acids. The CDR3 DNA reads as TGCGCCAGCAGCCAAGAGGGGGGGGTTTTTTGGGAGACCCAGTACTTC. It is translated as CASSQEGGVFWETQYF.

The chain links TRBV15 to TRBJ1-5, with 7 bases identical to TRBD1. The length of the CDR3 is 13 residues. The germline CDR1 and CDR2 sequences are LNHNV and YYDKDF (reference sequence). The trim removed 8 bases at V and 2 bases at J, leaving 3 bases unmatched. The CDR3 nucleotides read TGTGCCACCGACACAGGGGGCAATCAGCCCCAGCATTTT. Translated: CATDTGGNQPQHF. Using reference TRBV15 and TRBJ1-5 for the parts outside the CDR3, the full variable domain is DAMVIQNPRYQVTQFGKPVTLSCSQTLNHNVMYWYQQKSSQAPKLLFHYYDKDFNNEADTPDNFQSRRPNTSFCFLDIRSPGLGDTAMYLCATDTGGNQPQHFGDGTRLSIL.

The chain has TRBV7-3 and TRBJ2-7; TRBD2 matches at 10 bases. With 5 bases clipped from V and 10 bases from J, the junction kept 5 bases outside the gene matches. In germline, CDR1 is SGHTA, CDR2 FQGTGA. This CDR3 is 12 amino acids long. The CDR3 loop reads CASSPGTSVQYF. In DNA, the CDR3 is TGTGCCAGCAGCCCCGGGACTAGCGTACAGTACTTC. Complete variable domain (other parts from reference TRBV7-3 and TRBJ2-7): GAGVSQTPSNKVTEKGKYVELRCDPISGHTALYWYRQSLGQGPEFLIYFQGTGAADDSGLPNDRFFAVRPEGSVSTLKIQRTERGDSAVYLCASSPGTSVQYFGPGTRLTVT.

The J gene is TRBJ2-3, the V gene TRBV5-1; possibly TRBD1 or TRBD2 for D (5 bases each). V gave up 0 bases and J gave up 6 bases, with 11 bases separating them. Germline assignment: CDR1 SGHRS and CDR2 YFSETQ. This CDR3 region has 14 residues. CDR3 bases: TGCGCCAGCAGCTTGGATGGGACCGTCGATACGCAGTATTTT. Its translation: CASSLDGTVDTQYF.

CDR3 DNA sequence: TGTGCCAGCAGAACTGGGACAGGGGCTGAAAAACTGTTTTTT. Encoded protein: CASRTGTGAEKLFF. This chain joins TRBV6-6 and TRBJ1-4, with 10 bases identical to TRBD1. This CDR3 contains 14 residues. Losses at the gene ends were 6 bases for V and 7 bases for J; bases not matched to a gene: 5. CDR1 and CDR2 (germline): MNHNY, SVGAGI (reference sequence).

The chain couples TRBV21-1 to TRBJ1-2; the D call of TRBD1 is as the table states it, not checked on the DNA. TRBV21-1 is reported as a pseudogene. CDR3 length: 15 amino acids. CDR3 coding DNA: TGTGCCAGCAGCAAAGGCGGGGGTATTTCAGAAGGCTACACCTTC. As protein: CASSKGGGISEGYTF.

This clonotype has a handful of counts. V usage is TRBV24-1 and J usage is TRBJ2-7; 9 nucleotides agree with TRBD1. This CDR3 is 15 amino acids long. J was trimmed by 3 bases and V by 3 bases; bases with no gene match: 5. In germline, CDR1 is KGHDR, CDR2 SFDVKD. CDR3 DNA sequence: TGTGCCACCAGTGATACGGGACAGGGCCACTACGAGCAGTACTTC. The encoded protein is CATSDTGQGHYEQYF.

The V call is TRBV6-6, the J call TRBJ2-7; possibly TRBD2 for D (7 bases). This CDR3 is 13 amino acids long. V lost 2 bases, J lost 7 bases, and 12 bases lay in between. Germline V CDR1 and CDR2: MNHNY, SVGAGI (reference sequence). The CDR3 DNA reads TGTGCCAGCAGTTACGCGGGGGCGCGGGAGCAGTACTTC. Translated: CASSYAGAREQYF.

This clonotype was counted only a few times. V usage is TRBV6-6 and J usage is TRBJ1-6; no definite D call. The ends were cut back, 6 bases at V and 7 bases at J, with 10 bases in the middle. Germline values: CDR1 MNHNY, CDR2 SVGAGI (reference sequence). The CDR3 totals 13 residues. The CDR3: CASSPRGNSPLHF. The CDR3 region has the DNA TGTGCCAGCAGCCCAAGAGGCAATTCACCCCTCCACTTT.

The chain combines TRBV11-1 with TRBJ2-1; 10 bases line up with TRBD2. V was pared by 4 bases and J by 2 bases, with 2 bases of the junction left unmatched. Germline assignment: CDR1 SGHAT and CDR2 FQDESV (reference sequence). This CDR3 has 15 amino acids. DNA of the CDR3: TGTGCCAGCAGCTCGAGCGGGAGGGCCTACAATGAGCAGTTCTTC. This sequence encodes CASSSSGRAYNEQFF. The whole variable domain, filled in from reference TRBV11-1 and TRBJ2-1, reads EAEVAQSPRYKITEKSQAVAFWCDPISGHATLYWYRQILGQGPELLVQFQDESVVDDSQLPKDRFSAERLKGVDSTLKIQPAELGDSAMYLCASSSSGRAYNEQFFGPGTRLTVL.

V is TRBV10-3 and J is TRBJ1-6, with D perhaps TRBD1 (6 bases). This CDR3 has 14 residues. Deletions cut 5 bases from V and 8 bases from J, with 13 bases between. Germline-derived CDR1 and CDR2 are ENHRY and SYGVKD. The CDR3 protein is CAISRVNRDSPLHF. Here the CDR3 DNA reads TGTGCCATCAGTCGAGTCAACAGGGATTCACCCCTCCACTTT.

This clonotype was seen ten or more times. V usage is TRBV4-1 and J usage is TRBJ2-3; a weak D match, TRBD2 (5 bases). The CDR3 has 14 amino acids. Trimming pared 0 bases from V and 6 bases from J, leaving 10 bases between. Germline lookup yields CDR1 MGHRA and CDR2 YSYEKL. The CDR3 region is CASSQERVGDTQYF. For the CDR3, the DNA is TGCGCCAGCAGCCAAGAGCGGGTAGGGGATACGCAGTATTTT.

The rearrangement uses TRBV28 and TRBJ1-2; no firm D call. This CDR3 is built from 16 residues. Germline-derived CDR1 and CDR2 are MDHEN and SYDVKM. V gave up 2 bases and J gave up 4 bases, with 17 bases separating them. CDR3 coding DNA: TGTGCCAGCAGTTTACCCAGACCAGAAAACCTCTATGGCTACACCTTC. It yields the protein CASSLPRPENLYGYTF.

This clonotype was detected ten times or more. The chain employs TRBV15 and TRBJ2-1; 11 nucleotides line up with TRBD2. Germline loops: CDR1 LNHNV, CDR2 YYDKDF (reference sequence). V dropped 1 base and J dropped 6; count of bases not matched to a gene: 2. The CDR3 consists of 15 residues. CDR3 sequence: CATSRVTSGSNEQFF. The CDR3 nucleotides read TGTGCCACCAGCAGAGTCACTAGCGGGAGCAATGAGCAGTTCTTC.

In this sample, this clonotype turned up a few times. The V gene is TRBV7-2, the J gene TRBJ2-2, with a possible D match to TRBD2 (5 bases). Trimming removed 7 bases at V and 11 bases at J, with 17 bases between. Per the germline V gene, CDR1 is SGHTA and CDR2 is FQGNSA. The CDR3 consists of 13 residues. This CDR3 reads CASNPIEGGELFF. The CDR3 region has the DNA TGTGCCAGCAACCCCATCGAGGGCGGTGAGCTGTTTTTT.

The chain joins TRBV6-1 to TRBJ1-2, with 9 bases aligning to TRBD1. In germline, CDR1 is MNHNS, CDR2 SASEGT. The V segment lost 9 bases and the J segment 8 bases; nucleotides outside the gene matches: 10. This CDR3 region has 13 residues. The CDR3 is CASTTGTGFGYTF. The CDR3 bases are TGTGCCAGTACGACCGGGACAGGGTTCGGCTACACCTTC.

As for this clonotype: This may stem from a read error, because a much larger clone lies one nucleotide away. CDR3 DNA sequence: TGTGCCAGCAGGGAGGGGAACACCGGGGAGCTGTTTTTT. Its protein product is CASREGNTGELFF. The chain links TRBV19 to TRBJ2-2, with 7 bases fitting TRBD2. J gave up 1 base and V 9 bases, and 2 bases lay outside the gene matches. Looked up from germline, CDR1 is LNHDA and CDR2 is SQIVND (reference sequence). The CDR3 consists of 13 residues.

This clonotype was seen more than once but under ten times. This sequence joins TRBV5-1 and TRBJ1-2; tentatively, D is TRBD1 (5 bases). The length of the CDR3 is 13 residues. Germline-derived CDR1 and CDR2 are SGHRS and YFSETQ. Trimming took 0 bases from V and 5 from J, leaving 8 bases between them. CDR3 nucleotide sequence: TGCGCCAGCAGCTTGGAAAGGGGTTATGGCTACACCTTC. Translated: CASSLERGYGYTF.

This clonotype was recorded at least ten times. The J gene is TRBJ2-6, the V gene TRBV27, with D unresolved. Per germline, CDR1 MNHEY and CDR2 SMNVEV (reference sequence). The CDR3 runs 15 residues. Trimming stripped 7 bases from V and 0 bases from J, with 10 bases between. The CDR3 nucleotides are TGTGCCAGCAAGGCGTCCGGCTCTGGGGCCAACGTCCTGACTTTC. Protein: CASKASGSGANVLTF.

This clonotype came up a few times. J is TRBJ2-3 and V is TRBV4-3; the match to TRBD2 covers 13 bases. CDR1 LGHNA and CDR2 YSLEER come from the germline V gene. The V and J ends lost 1 base and 3 bases, in that order; junction bases with no gene match: 13. The CDR3 contains 20 residues. CDR3 bases: TGCGCCAGCAGCCAAGTCGGACTAGCGGGAGTCGGGGCCCGGACAGATACGCAGTATTTT. This codes for CASSQVGLAGVGARTDTQYF.

This clonotype was counted between two and nine times. The rearrangement joins TRBV12-3 or TRBV12-4 to TRBJ2-1; the D is unclear. Trimming removed 3 bases at V and 9 bases at J, with 18 bases between. This CDR3 has 15 residues. The DNA of the CDR3 is TGTGCCAGCAGTTTCGAAGGGTCCAGGTTCGGTGAGCAGTTCTTC. It is translated as CASSFEGSRFGEQFF.

This clonotype was seen a few times. The gene calls are TRBV6-2 or TRBV6-3 and TRBJ1-2; D is uncertain. This CDR3 is 13 amino acids long. Germline assignment: CDR1 MNHEY and CDR2 SVGEGT. V was trimmed by 6 bases and J by 4 bases, leaving 12 bases between them. CDR3 sequence (DNA): TGTGCCAGCAGCTCGACATTTTCCTATGGCTACACCTTC. It codes for CASSSTFSYGYTF.

At least ten counts were recorded for this clonotype. The genes are TRBV19 and TRBJ1-1, with D possibly TRBD1 on 6 matching bases. Germline CDR1 LNHDA, CDR2 SQIVND (reference sequence). V lost 9 bases and J lost 1, with 12 bases in between. CDR3 length equals 13 residues. The CDR3 reads CASRQVTNTEAFF. In nucleotides, the CDR3 is TGTGCCAGCCGACAGGTAACGAACACTGAAGCTTTCTTT. The complete variable domain, with remaining parts taken from reference TRBV19 and TRBJ1-1, reads DGGITQSPKYLFRKEGQNVTLSCEQNLNHDAMYWYRQDPGQGLRLIYYSQIVNDFQKGDIAEGYSVSREKKESFPLTVTSAQKNPTAFYLCASRQVTNTEAFFGQGTRLTVV.

This clonotype showed up just a few times. V is TRBV14 and J is TRBJ2-7; D remains unclear. The CDR3 spans 12 residues. Germline CDR1 is SGHDN and CDR2 is FVKESK. Trimming cost V 2 bases and J 3 bases, with 5 bases left between them. The CDR3 coding sequence is TGTGCCAGCAGCCAACTGGGCTACGAGCAGTACTTC. This translates into CASSQLGYEQYF.